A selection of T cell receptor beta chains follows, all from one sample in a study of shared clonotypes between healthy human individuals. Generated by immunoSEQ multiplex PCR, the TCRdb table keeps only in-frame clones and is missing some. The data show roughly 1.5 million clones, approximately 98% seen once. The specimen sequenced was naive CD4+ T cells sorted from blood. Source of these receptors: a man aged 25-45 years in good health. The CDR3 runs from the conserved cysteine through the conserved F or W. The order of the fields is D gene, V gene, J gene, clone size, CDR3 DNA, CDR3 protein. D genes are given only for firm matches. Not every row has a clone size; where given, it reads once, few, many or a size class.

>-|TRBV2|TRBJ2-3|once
TGTGCCAGCAGCGGGCCGGGCAATGCAGATACGCAGTATTTT
CASSGPGNADTQYF
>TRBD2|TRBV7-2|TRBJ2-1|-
TGTGCCAGCAGCTCCTCTAGCGGGATTTACAATGAGCAGTTCTTC
CASSSSSGIYNEQFF
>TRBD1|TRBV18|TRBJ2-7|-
TGTGCCAGCTCACCGTTACAGGGGGCAGGGAACTCCGAGCAGTACTTC
CASSPLQGAGNSEQYF
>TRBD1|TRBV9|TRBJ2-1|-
TGTGCCAGCAGCACGCGGACAGGGTACAATGAGCAGTTCTTC
CASSTRTGYNEQFF
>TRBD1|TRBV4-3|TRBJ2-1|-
TGCGCCAGCAGCAAGCACAGGGGTGATGAGCAGTTCTTC
CASSKHRGDEQFF
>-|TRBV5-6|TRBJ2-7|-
TGTGCCAGCAGCTCGGGCTCAGGGAGGGAGCAGTACTTC
CASSSGSGREQYF
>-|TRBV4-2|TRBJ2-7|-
TGTGCCAGCAGCCAAGATACCGGGAGTAACCTCCGCGGCTCCTACGAGCAGTACTTC
CASSQDTGSNLRGSYEQYF
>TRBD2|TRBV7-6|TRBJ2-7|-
TGTGCCAGCAGCCACCGTTCGGTAGCGGGAGCAAGGCAGTACTTC
CASSHRSVAGARQYF
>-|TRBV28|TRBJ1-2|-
TGTGCCAGCCTTCCCGGAGGGCTCCGGAACGGCTACACCTTC
CASLPGGLRNGYTF
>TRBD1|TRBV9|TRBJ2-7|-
TGTGCCAGCAGCGTCACCACCCGGGACAGGAAATACGAGCAGTACTTC
CASSVTTRDRKYEQYF
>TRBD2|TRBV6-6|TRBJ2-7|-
TGTGCCAGCAGCGGCGGGACTAGCGGAAGATACGAGCAGTACTTC
CASSGGTSGRYEQYF
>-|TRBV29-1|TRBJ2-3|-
TGCAGCATCGGAGGGGGGAGGGGAGATACGCAGTATTTT
CSIGGGRGDTQYF
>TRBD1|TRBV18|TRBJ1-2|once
TGTGCCAGCTCACCTCAGAGGACAGGGGGCCTTGGCTACACCTTC
CASSPQRTGGLGYTF
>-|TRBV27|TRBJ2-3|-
TGTGCCAGCAGTCCGATTATCGGGACAGCGGGAGATACGCAGTATTTT
CASSPIIGTAGDTQYF
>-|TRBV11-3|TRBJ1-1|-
TGTGCCAGCAGCCCTAGGGGAAACACTGAAGCTTTCTTT
CASSPRGNTEAFF
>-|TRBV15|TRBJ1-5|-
TGTGCCACCAGCTCAGGGGTGTATAGCAATCAGCCCCAGCATTTT
CATSSGVYSNQPQHF
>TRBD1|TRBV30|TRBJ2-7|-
TGTGCCTGGAGTGATCTGAGGACAGGAACCTACGAGCAGTACTTC
CAWSDLRTGTYEQYF
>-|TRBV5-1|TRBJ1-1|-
TGCGCCAGCAGCTTGGCCCCAGGGGACACTGAAGCTTTCTTT
CASSLAPGDTEAFF
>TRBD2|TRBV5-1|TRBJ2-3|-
TGCGCCAGCAGCTTGGGGACTAGCGGGGGAGATACGCAGTATTTT
CASSLGTSGGDTQYF
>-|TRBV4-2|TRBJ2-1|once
TGTGCCAGCAGCCAAGTCCTTAGCTCCTACAATGAGCAGTTCTTC
CASSQVLSSYNEQFF
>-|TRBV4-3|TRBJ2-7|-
TGCGCCAGCAGCCAGGTAACAGGGATTCACGAGCAGTACTTC
CASSQVTGIHEQYF
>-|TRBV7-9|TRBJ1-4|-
TGTGCCAGCAGCTTATGGCAACCAACTAATGAAAAACTGTTTTTT
CASSLWQPTNEKLFF
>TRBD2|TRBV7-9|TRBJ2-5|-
TGTGCCAGCAGCCCCACGGGGGGGGAGACCCAGTACTTC
CASSPTGGETQYF
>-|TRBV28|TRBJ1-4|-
TGTGCCAGCAATACCATTGGGACGGCTAATGAAAAACTGTTTTTT
CASNTIGTANEKLFF
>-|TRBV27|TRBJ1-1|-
TGTGCCAGCAGTTTATCCACAGTGGGGGACACTGAAGCTTTCTTT
CASSLSTVGDTEAFF
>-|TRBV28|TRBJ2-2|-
TGTGCCAGCAGTTTGAGCTTAGCCGTAAACACCGGGGAGCTGTTTTTT
CASSLSLAVNTGELFF
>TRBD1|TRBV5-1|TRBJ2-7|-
TGCGCCAGCAGCTTGGGGGACAGTCGCTACGAGCAGTACTTC
CASSLGDSRYEQYF
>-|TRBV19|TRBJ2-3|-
TGTGCCAGTAGTATGGGGAGCGGAGATACGCAGTATTTT
CASSMGSGDTQYF
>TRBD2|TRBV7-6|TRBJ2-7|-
TGTGCCAGCAGCTTAGGATCCTGGCTAGCGGGCGCCTACGAGCAGTACTTC
CASSLGSWLAGAYEQYF
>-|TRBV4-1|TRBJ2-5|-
TGCGCCAGCAGCCAAGATCCTAGTAAATTTGCAGAGACCCAGTACTTC
CASSQDPSKFAETQYF
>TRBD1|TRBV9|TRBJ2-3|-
TGTGCCAGCAGCGCAACAGGGGATTCCACAGATACGCAGTATTTT
CASSATGDSTDTQYF
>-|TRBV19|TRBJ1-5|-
TGTGCCAGTAGTATAGAGACGGGCTATAGCAATCAGCCCCAGCATTTT
CASSIETGYSNQPQHF
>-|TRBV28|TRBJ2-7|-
TGTGCCAGCAGTTTTTTTAAATTTGACCGCACAAGAGGCTACGAGCAGTACTTC
CASSFFKFDRTRGYEQYF
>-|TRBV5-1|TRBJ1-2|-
TGCGCCAGCAGCTTGATCTGGACAGATCCTAACTATGGCTACACCTTC
CASSLIWTDPNYGYTF
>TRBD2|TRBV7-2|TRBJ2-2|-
TGTGCCAGCAGCTTTCCTAGCGGGTTGTTTCGGGACACCGGGGAGCTGTTTTTT
CASSFPSGLFRDTGELFF
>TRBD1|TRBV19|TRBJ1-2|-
TGTGCCAGTAGGGGACAGGGAGAAGGAAACTATGGCTACACCTTC
CASRGQGEGNYGYTF
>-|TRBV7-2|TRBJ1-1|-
TGTGCCAGCAGCTTTTCACGGGGCAGGCAGAATGAAGCTTTCTTT
CASSFSRGRQNEAFF
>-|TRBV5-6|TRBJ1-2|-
TGTGCCAGCAGCTTCGCGGACAGTCTGGGTAACGGCTACACCTTC
CASSFADSLGNGYTF
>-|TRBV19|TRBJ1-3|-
TGTGCCAGTAGCGCTTTCAGGTCATTGGGAAACACCATATATTTT
CASSAFRSLGNTIYF
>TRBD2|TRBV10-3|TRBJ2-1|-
TGTGCCATCAGCCCCAAAGGACTAGCGGGAGGGCCTGGAAGCTCCTACAATGAGCAGTTCTTC
CAISPKGLAGGPGSSYNEQFF
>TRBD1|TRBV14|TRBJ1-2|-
TGTGCCAGCAGCCCTCGGACAGGGGATGGCTACACCTTC
CASSPRTGDGYTF
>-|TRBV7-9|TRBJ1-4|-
TGTGCCAGCAGCTTAGAAGTGGGTGTCAGTGGTGCAACTAATGAAAAACTGTTTTTT
CASSLEVGVSGATNEKLFF